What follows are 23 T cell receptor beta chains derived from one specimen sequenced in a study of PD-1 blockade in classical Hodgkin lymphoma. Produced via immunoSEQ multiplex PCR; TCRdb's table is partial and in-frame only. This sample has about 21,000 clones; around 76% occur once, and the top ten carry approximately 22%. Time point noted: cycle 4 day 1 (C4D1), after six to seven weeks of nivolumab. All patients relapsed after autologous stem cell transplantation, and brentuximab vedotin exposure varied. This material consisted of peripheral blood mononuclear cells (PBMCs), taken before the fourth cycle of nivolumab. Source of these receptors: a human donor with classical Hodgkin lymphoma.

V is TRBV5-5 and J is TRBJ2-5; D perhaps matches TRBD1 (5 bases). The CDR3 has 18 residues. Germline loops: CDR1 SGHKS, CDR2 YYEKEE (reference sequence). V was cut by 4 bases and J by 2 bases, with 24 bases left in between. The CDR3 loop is CASSLPQVVTALQETQYF. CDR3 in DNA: TGTGCCAGCAGCCTACCGCAGGTTGTGACAGCACTACAAGAGACCCAGTACTTC. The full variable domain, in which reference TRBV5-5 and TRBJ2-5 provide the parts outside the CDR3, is DAGVTQSPTHLIKTRGQQVTLRCSPISGHKSVSWYQQVLGQGPQFIFQYYEKEERGRGNFPDRFSARQFPNYSSELNVNALLLGDSALYLCASSLPQVVTALQETQYFGPGTRLLVL.

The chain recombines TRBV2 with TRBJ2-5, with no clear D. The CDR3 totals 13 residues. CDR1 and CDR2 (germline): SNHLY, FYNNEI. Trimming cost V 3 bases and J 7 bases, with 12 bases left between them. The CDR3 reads CASSDGRFGTQYF. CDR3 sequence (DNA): TGTGCCAGCAGTGATGGTCGATTCGGGACCCAGTACTTC.

In DNA form, the CDR3 reads TGCGCCAGCAGCACTAGGGACGGAGGCTTGGGTAGCAATCAGCCCCAGCATTTT. Protein product: CASSTRDGGLGSNQPQHF. This chain joins TRBV5-1 and TRBJ1-5; D might be TRBD1 (5 bases). The CDR3 is 18 residues long. V shed 4 bases and J shed 0 bases, with 20 bases lying between them. Per germline, CDR1 SGHRS and CDR2 YFSETQ.

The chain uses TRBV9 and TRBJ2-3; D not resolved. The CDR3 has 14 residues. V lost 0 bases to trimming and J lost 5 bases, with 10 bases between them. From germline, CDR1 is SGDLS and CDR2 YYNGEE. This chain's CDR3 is CASSVGDNRDTQYF. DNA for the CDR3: TGTGCCAGCAGCGTAGGGGATAACAGAGATACGCAGTATTTT.

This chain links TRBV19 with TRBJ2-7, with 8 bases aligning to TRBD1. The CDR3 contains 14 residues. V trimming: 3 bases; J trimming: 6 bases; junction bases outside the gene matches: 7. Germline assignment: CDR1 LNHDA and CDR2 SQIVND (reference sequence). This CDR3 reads CASSMVQGAGEQYF. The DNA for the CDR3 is TGTGCCAGTAGTATGGTCCAGGGGGCAGGCGAGCAGTACTTC.

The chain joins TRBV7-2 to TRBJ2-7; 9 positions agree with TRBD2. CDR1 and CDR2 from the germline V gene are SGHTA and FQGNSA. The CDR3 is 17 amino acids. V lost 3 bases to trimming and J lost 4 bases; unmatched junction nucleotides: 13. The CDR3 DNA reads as TGTGCCAGCAGCTTGAGGGTGGTTAGCGGGAGTACATACGAGCAGTACTTC. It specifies CASSLRVVSGSTYEQYF.

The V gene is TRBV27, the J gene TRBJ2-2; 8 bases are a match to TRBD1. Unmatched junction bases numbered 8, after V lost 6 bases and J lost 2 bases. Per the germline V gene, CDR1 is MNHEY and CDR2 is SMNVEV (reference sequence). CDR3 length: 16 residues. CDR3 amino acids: CASRPPAGGNTGELFF. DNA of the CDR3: TGTGCCAGCAGACCCCCGGCAGGGGGCAACACCGGGGAGCTGTTTTTT.

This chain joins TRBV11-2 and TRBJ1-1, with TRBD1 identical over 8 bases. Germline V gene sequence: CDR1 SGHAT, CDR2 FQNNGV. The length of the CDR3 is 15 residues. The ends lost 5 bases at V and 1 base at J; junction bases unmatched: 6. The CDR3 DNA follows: TGTGCCAGCAGCAACATCGGACAGGGGAACACTGAAGCTTTCTTT. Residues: CASSNIGQGNTEAFF.

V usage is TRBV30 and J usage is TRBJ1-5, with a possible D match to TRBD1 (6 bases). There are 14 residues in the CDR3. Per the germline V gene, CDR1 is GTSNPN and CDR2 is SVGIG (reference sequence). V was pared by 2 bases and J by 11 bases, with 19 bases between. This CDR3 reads CAWSPRGLGEAQHF. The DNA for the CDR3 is TGTGCCTGGAGTCCCAGGGGACTAGGGGAAGCCCAGCATTTT.

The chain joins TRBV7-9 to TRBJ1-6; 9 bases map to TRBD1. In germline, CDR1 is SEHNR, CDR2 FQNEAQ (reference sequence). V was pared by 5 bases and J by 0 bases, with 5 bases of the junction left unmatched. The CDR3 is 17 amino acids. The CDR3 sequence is CASSLGQGSSYNSPLHF. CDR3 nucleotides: TGTGCCAGCAGCCTGGGACAGGGCAGCTCCTATAATTCACCCCTCCACTTT.

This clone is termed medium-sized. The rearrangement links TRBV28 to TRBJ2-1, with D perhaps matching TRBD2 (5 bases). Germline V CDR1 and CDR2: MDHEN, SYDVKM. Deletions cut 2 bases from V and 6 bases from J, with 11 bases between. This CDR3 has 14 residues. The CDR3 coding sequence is TGTGCCAGCAGTTTACTAGCAACACGCAATGAGCAGTTCTTC. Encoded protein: CASSLLATRNEQFF.

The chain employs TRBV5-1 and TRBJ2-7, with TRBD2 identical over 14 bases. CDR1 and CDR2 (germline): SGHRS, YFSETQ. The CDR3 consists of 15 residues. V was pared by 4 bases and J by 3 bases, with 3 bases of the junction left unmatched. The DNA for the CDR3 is TGCGCCAGCAGCGTGGGGACTAGCGGGAGCTACGAGCAGTACTTC. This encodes CASSVGTSGSYEQYF.

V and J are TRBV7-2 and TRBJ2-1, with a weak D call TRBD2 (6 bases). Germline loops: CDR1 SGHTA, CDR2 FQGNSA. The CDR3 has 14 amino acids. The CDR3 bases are TGTGCGAGTAAAGTCGGGAGCTCCTACAATGAGCAGTTCTTC. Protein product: CASKVGSSYNEQFF.

CDR3: CASSIIGTYNEQFF. The CDR3, as DNA: TGTGCCAGTAGTATAATCGGCACCTACAATGAGCAGTTCTTC. The chain links TRBV19 to TRBJ2-1; D remains ambiguous. This CDR3 has 14 amino acids. Germline V gene data show CDR1 as LNHDA and CDR2 as SQIVND (reference sequence). Between the trimmed V and J ends, which lost 2 bases and 2 bases, there was a span of 7 bases.

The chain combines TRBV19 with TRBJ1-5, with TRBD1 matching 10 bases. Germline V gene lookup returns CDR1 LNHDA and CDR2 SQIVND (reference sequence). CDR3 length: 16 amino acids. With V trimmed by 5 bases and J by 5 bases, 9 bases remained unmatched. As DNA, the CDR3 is TGTGCCAGTAGTTTTCTTATGGGGACAGGGGATCAGCCCCAGCATTTT. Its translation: CASSFLMGTGDQPQHF.

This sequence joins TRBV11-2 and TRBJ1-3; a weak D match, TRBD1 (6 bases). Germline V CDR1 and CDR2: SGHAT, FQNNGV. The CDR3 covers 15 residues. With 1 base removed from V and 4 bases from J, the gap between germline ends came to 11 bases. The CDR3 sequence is CASSLVSGVGNTIYF. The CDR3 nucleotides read TGTGCCAGCAGCTTAGTATCAGGGGTCGGAAACACCATATATTTT.

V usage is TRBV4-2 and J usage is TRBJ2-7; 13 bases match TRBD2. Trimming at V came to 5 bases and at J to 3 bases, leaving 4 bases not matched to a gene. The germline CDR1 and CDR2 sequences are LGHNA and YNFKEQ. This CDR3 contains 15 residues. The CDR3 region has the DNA TGTGCCAGCAGCACGGGACTAGCGGGAATCTACGAGCAGTACTTC. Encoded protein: CASSTGLAGIYEQYF.

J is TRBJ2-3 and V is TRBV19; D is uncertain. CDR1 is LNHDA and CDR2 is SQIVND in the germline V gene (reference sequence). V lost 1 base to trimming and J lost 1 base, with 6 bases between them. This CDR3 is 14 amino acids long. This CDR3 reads CASSIGGGTDTQYF. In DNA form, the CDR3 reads TGTGCCAGTAGTATAGGTGGGGGCACAGATACGCAGTATTTT. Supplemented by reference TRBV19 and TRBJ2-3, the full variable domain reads DGGITQSPKYLFRKEGQNVTLSCEQNLNHDAMYWYRQDPGQGLRLIYYSQIVNDFQKGDIAEGYSVSREKKESFPLTVTSAQKNPTAFYLCASSIGGGTDTQYFGPGTRLTVL.

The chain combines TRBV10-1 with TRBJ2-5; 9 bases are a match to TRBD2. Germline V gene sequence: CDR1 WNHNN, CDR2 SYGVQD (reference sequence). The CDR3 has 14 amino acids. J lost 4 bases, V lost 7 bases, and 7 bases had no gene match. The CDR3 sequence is CASNDELAGETQYF. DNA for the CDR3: TGCGCCAGCAACGACGAACTAGCGGGAGAGACCCAGTACTTC.

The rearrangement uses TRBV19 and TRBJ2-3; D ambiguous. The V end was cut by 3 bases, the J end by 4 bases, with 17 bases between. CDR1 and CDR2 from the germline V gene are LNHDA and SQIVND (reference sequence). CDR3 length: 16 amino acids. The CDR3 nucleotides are TGTGCCAGTAGTATCTTAGGGATCGGTGGCGCAGATACGCAGTATTTT. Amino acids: CASSILGIGGADTQYF.

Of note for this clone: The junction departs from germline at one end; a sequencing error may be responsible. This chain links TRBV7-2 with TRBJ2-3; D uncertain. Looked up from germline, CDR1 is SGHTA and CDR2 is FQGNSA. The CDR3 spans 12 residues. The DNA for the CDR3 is TGTGCCAGCATCTTAAACACAGATACGCAGTATTTT. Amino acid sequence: CASILNTDTQYF.

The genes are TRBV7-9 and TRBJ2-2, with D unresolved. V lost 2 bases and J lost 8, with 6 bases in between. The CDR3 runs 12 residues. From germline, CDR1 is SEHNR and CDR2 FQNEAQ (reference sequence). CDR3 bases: TGTGCCAGCAGCTTATCACGAGGGGAGCTGTTTTTT. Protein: CASSLSRGELFF.

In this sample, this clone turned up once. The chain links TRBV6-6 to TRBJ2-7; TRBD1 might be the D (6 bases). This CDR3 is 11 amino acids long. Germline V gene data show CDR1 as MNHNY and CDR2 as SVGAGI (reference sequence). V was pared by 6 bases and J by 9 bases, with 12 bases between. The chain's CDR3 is CASSRDRLQYF. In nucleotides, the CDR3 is TGTGCCAGCAGCCGCGACAGGTTGCAGTACTTC.